The 22 T cell receptor beta chains in this list originate from one sample, sequenced in a study of blood T cell repertoires in COVID-19. The table came from immunoSEQ multiplex PCR; TCRdb's copy has only in-frame clones and leaves some out. The sample carries some 300,000 clones, 70% to 90% recorded once. Sequencing input: peripheral blood. These TCRs come from a man between 65 and 85 years old with acute or convalescent COVID-19.

The chain joins TRBV7-2 to TRBJ2-5; 9 bases line up with TRBD2. This CDR3 region has 16 residues. CDR1 is SGHTA, CDR2 FQGNSA, per germline. With 1 base clipped from V and 1 base from J, the junction kept 4 bases outside the gene matches. The CDR3 is CASSLVPSGAQETQYF. For the CDR3, the DNA is TGTGCCAGCAGCTTAGTCCCTAGCGGGGCCCAAGAGACCCAGTACTTC.

In DNA form, the CDR3 reads TGTGCCAGCAGCTTGGGGGCCTGGGACACTGAAGCTTTCTTT. Residues: CASSLGAWDTEAFF. The chain carries TRBV5-4 and TRBJ1-1, with D unresolved. This CDR3 comprises 14 residues. Germline CDR1 and CDR2: SGHNT and YYREEE (reference sequence). V was shortened by 0 bases and J by 3 bases, with 9 bases between the two germline ends. Drawing the rest from reference TRBV5-4 and TRBJ1-1, the complete variable domain is ETGVTQSPTHLIKTRGQQVTLRCSSQSGHNTVSWYQQALGQGPQFIFQYYREEENGRGNFPPRFSGLQFPNYSSELNVNALELDDSALYLCASSLGAWDTEAFFGQGTRLTVV.

In DNA form, the CDR3 reads TGCGCCAGCAGCCAAGATCAAAGGTGGGCGGGGGGGCGTGAGCAGTTCTTC. Encoded protein: CASSQDQRWAGGREQFF. The chain couples TRBV4-1 to TRBJ2-1, with TRBD2 identical over 9 bases. Germline CDR1 reads MGHRA; CDR2 reads YSYEKL. The CDR3 runs 17 residues. The V gene end was trimmed by 0 bases and the J gene end by 9 bases; junction bases not matched to a gene: 12.

V gene TRBV5-6 combines with J gene TRBJ2-3, with TRBD2 as a possible D gene (6 bases). The CDR3 is 17 residues long. In germline, CDR1 is SGHDT, CDR2 YYEEEE. V was pared by 3 bases and J by 2 bases, with 19 bases between. In DNA form, the CDR3 reads TGTGCCAGCAGCTGGGGACTGCCAATTACGCCCACAGATACGCAGTATTTT. Its translation: CASSWGLPITPTDTQYF.

This chain uses TRBV4-3 with TRBJ1-4, with no clear D. Trimming left V 0 bases short and J 8 bases short, with 16 bases between. CDR3 length: 16 amino acids. Germline CDR1 is LGHNA and CDR2 is YSLEER. CDR3 region: CASSQDPQAEYEKLFF. In DNA form, the CDR3 reads TGCGCCAGCAGCCAAGATCCGCAGGCAGAGTACGAAAAACTGTTTTTT.

The chain combines TRBV11-2 with TRBJ2-3; possibly TRBD2 for D (7 bases). Germline lookup yields CDR1 SGHAT and CDR2 FQNNGV. This CDR3 has 16 residues. Deletions cut 0 bases from V and 6 bases from J, with 16 bases between. The DNA for the CDR3 is TGTGCCAGCAGCTTAGATAGGGGGGGCCAACGGGATACGCAGTATTTT. Residues: CASSLDRGGQRDTQYF.

The chain joins TRBV18 to TRBJ2-7, with TRBD2 matching over 7 bases. Germline-derived CDR1 and CDR2 are KGHSH and LQKENI. Trimming cost V 4 bases and J 7 bases; bases outside gene matches: 16. CDR3 length: 16 residues. CDR3 sequence: CASSRFREGLLPEQYF. The CDR3 bases are TGTGCCAGCTCACGATTTAGGGAGGGGCTCCTGCCTGAGCAGTACTTC.

This chain connects TRBV18 to TRBJ1-2; TRBD1 aligns across 7 bases. This CDR3 contains 15 residues. With 3 bases clipped from V and 4 bases from J, the junction kept 8 bases outside the gene matches. Germline loops: CDR1 KGHSH, CDR2 LQKENI. The CDR3 nucleotides are TGTGCCAGCTCACCCAACGACAGGGCCGGCTATGGCTACACCTTC. This gives the protein CASSPNDRAGYGYTF. The entire variable domain, with the rest obtained from reference TRBV18 and TRBJ1-2, is as follows: NAGVMQNPRHLVRRRGQEARLRCSPMKGHSHVYWYRQLPEEGLKFMVYLQKENIIDESGMPKERFSAEFPKEGPSILRIQQVVRGDSAAYFCASSPNDRAGYGYTFGSGTRLTVV.

V and J are TRBV18 and TRBJ1-5; perhaps TRBD1 as D (5 bases). Germline CDR1 reads KGHSH; CDR2 reads LQKENI. V was clipped by 5 bases and J by 7 bases, with 18 bases between them. CDR3 length: 15 amino acids. This CDR3 is CASSTVGGLGQPQHF. The CDR3 coding sequence is TGTGCCAGCTCAACTGTGGGGGGTTTGGGCCAGCCCCAGCATTTT. Using reference TRBV18 and TRBJ1-5 for the parts outside the CDR3, the full variable domain is NAGVMQNPRHLVRRRGQEARLRCSPMKGHSHVYWYRQLPEEGLKFMVYLQKENIIDESGMPKERFSAEFPKEGPSILRIQQVVRGDSAAYFCASSTVGGLGQPQHFGDGTRLSIL.

This clone occurred a few times. V usage is TRBV9 and J usage is TRBJ1-6, with 7 bases matching TRBD1. The J segment lost 6 bases and the V segment lost 1 base, leaving 4 bases of the junction unmatched. The CDR3 totals 15 residues. The germline V gene has CDR1 SGDLS and CDR2 YYNGEE. CDR3 DNA: TGTGCCAGCAGCGTACAGGGACAGCCTAATTCACCCCTCCACTTT. The encoded protein is CASSVQGQPNSPLHF.

The chain is built from TRBV9 and TRBJ1-2; no firm D call. Germline V lookup: CDR1 SGDLS, CDR2 YYNGEE. The V gene lost 0 bases and the J gene lost 0 bases, with 9 bases spanning the gap. The CDR3 has 15 amino acids. Here the CDR3 DNA reads TGTGCCAGCAGCGTAGGAGGGATAGCTAACTATGGCTACACCTTC. Translating it yields CASSVGGIANYGYTF.

The J gene is TRBJ2-7, the V gene TRBV27; TRBD2 matches 9 bases. The CDR3 consists of 15 residues. Germline assignment: CDR1 MNHEY and CDR2 SMNVEV (reference sequence). Trimming removed 2 bases from V and 2 bases from J; junction bases left unmatched: 4. The CDR3 DNA is TGTGCCAGCAGTTTAGTCGGCGGGGGGGCCTACGAGCAGTACTTC. Residues: CASSLVGGGAYEQYF.

This chain connects TRBV5-1 to TRBJ2-1; 9 bases match TRBD2. The CDR3 is 15 residues long. The germline V gene encodes CDR1 SGHRS and CDR2 YFSETQ. J was trimmed by 3 bases and V by 4 bases; bases with no gene match: 5. The CDR3: CASSSSGGRYNEQFF. DNA of the CDR3: TGCGCCAGCAGCAGTAGCGGGGGCCGCTACAATGAGCAGTTCTTC.

The chain couples TRBV3-1 (or the pseudogene TRBV3-2) to TRBJ2-1, with TRBD1 matching 7 bases. The V gene end was trimmed by 2 bases and the J gene end by 6 bases; junction bases not matched to a gene: 7. Germline lookup yields CDR1 LGHDT and CDR2 YNNKEL (reference sequence). This CDR3 is 15 amino acids long. The chain's CDR3 is CASSQLGRGSNEQFF. Written as DNA, the CDR3 is TGTGCCAGCAGCCAATTAGGCAGGGGGAGCAATGAGCAGTTCTTC.

The genes are TRBV5-5 and TRBJ2-2; D call uncertain. V lost 2 bases to trimming and J lost 5 bases, with 4 bases between them. CDR3 length equals 12 residues. The V gene's germline CDR1 is SGHKS and CDR2 YYEKEE (reference sequence). CDR3 sequence (DNA): TGTGCCAGCAGCTTCAGGACCGGGGAGCTGTTTTTT. It yields the protein CASSFRTGELFF.

Remarks on this clone: This CDR3 is also generated by other DNA sequences in the sample. The CDR3 region is CASSLGGQGAYGYTF. The CDR3 nucleotides read TGTGCCAGCAGCTTAGGTGGACAGGGAGCCTATGGCTACACCTTC. J is TRBJ1-2 and V is TRBV7-2; TRBD1 aligns across 8 bases. Germline V gene lookup returns CDR1 SGHTA and CDR2 FQGNSA. Trimming at V came to 1 base and at J to 4 bases, leaving 5 bases not matched to a gene. The CDR3 length is 15 residues.

The rearrangement links TRBV6-1 to TRBJ1-4; TRBD1 is a possible D gene (6 bases). Germline V gene sequence: CDR1 MNHNS, CDR2 SASEGT. The germline V and J ends were trimmed by 3 bases and 7 bases, with 24 bases remaining between them. The length of the CDR3 is 18 residues. CDR3 sequence (DNA): TGTGCCAGCAGTGAGCAGGGGTATGGCTTTTTCTATGGTGAAAAACTGTTTTTT. The encoded protein is CASSEQGYGFFYGEKLFF.

The chain uses TRBV24-1 and TRBJ1-4; D gene uncertain. Trimming removed 4 bases from V and 7 bases from J, with 15 bases in between. Germline V gene lookup returns CDR1 KGHDR and CDR2 SFDVKD. The CDR3 is 15 residues long. CDR3 residues: CATSDPTLGGEKLFF. The CDR3 region has the DNA TGTGCCACCAGTGACCCGACACTGGGTGGTGAAAAACTGTTTTTT.

The V and J genes are TRBV5-1 and TRBJ1-1, with D perhaps matching TRBD1 (5 bases). Looked up from germline, CDR1 is SGHRS and CDR2 is YFSETQ. V was shortened by 5 bases and J by 0 bases, with 17 bases between the two germline ends. The CDR3 consists of 16 residues. The CDR3 sequence is CASSWGTRGMNTEAFF. The DNA of the CDR3 is TGCGCCAGCAGTTGGGGGACTAGAGGCATGAACACTGAAGCTTTCTTT.

The chain carries TRBV6-1 and TRBJ2-3; TRBD2 is a possible D gene (5 bases). V was clipped by 1 base and J by 6 bases, with 14 bases between them. Germline loops: CDR1 MNHNS, CDR2 SASEGT. The CDR3 runs 15 residues. The CDR3 region is CASSEVLAIEDTQYF. CDR3 sequence (DNA): TGTGCCAGCAGTGAAGTCTTAGCGATTGAGGATACGCAGTATTTT.

The CDR3 loop reads CASSVSGTANTEAFF. The CDR3 DNA reads as TGTGCCAGCAGTGTTTCCGGGACAGCGAACACTGAAGCTTTCTTT. This chain connects TRBV2 to TRBJ1-1; 7 nucleotides line up with TRBD1. CDR3 size: 15 residues. V gave up 4 bases and J gave up 1 base; unmatched junction bases: 6. CDR1 SNHLY and CDR2 FYNNEI come from the germline V gene. Full variable domain (remainder filled in from reference TRBV2 and TRBJ1-1): EPEVTQTPSHQVTQMGQEVILRCVPISNHLYFYWYRQILGQKVEFLVSFYNNEISEKSEIFDDQFSVERPDGSNFTLKIRSTKLEDSAMYFCASSVSGTANTEAFFGQGTRLTVV.

The chain employs TRBV19 and TRBJ2-5, with a possible D match to TRBD2 (6 bases). V lost 6 bases and J 5 bases, leaving 13 bases between the germline ends. The CDR3 extends over 13 amino acids. Looked up from germline, CDR1 is LNHDA and CDR2 is SQIVND (reference sequence). CDR3 bases: TGTGCCAGTAGGGGGGGATTTCTGGAGACCCAGTACTTC. It specifies CASRGGFLETQYF.